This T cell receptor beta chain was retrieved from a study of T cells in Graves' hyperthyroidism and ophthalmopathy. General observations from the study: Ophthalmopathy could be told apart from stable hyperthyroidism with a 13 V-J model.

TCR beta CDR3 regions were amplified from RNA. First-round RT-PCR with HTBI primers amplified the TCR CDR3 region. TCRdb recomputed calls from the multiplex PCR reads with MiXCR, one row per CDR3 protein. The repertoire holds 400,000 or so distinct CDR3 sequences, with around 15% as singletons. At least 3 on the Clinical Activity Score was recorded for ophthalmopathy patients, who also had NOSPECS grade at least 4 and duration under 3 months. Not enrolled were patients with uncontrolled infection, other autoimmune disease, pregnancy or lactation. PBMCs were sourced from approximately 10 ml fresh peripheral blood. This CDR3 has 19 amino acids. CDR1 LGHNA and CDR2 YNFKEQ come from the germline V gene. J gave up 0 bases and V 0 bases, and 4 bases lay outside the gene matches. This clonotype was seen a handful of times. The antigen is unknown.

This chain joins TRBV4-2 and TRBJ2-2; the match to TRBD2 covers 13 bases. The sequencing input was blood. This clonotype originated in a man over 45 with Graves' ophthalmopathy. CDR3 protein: CASSQDTSGRAANTGELFF. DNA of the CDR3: TGTGCCAGCAGCCAAGATACTAGCGGGAGGGCCGCGAACACCGGGGAGCTGTTTTTT.